These T cell receptor beta chains were read from a single sample in a study of regulatory T cells in long-lasting Graves disease. TCRdb re-called the multiplex PCR reads through MiXCR, storing one row per CDR3 protein. This table has around 250,000 distinct CDR3 sequences, 18% appearing once. Sample: peripheral blood mononuclear cells (PBMCs), taken at new diagnosis, from a patient treated with antithyroid drugs. All receptors come from a female donor with Graves disease. The CDR3 runs from the conserved cysteine through the conserved F or W. D genes are given only for firm matches. Size values are once, few and many counts, or a class for expanded clones, and some rows have none.

d_call clone_size j_call v_call cdr3_length cdr3_aa cdr3_nt
- many TRBJ1-2 TRBV12-3/TRBV12-4 15 CASSFSRNLNYGYTF TGTGCCAGCAGTTTCTCCCGTAACCTTAACTATGGCTACACCTTC
- many TRBJ2-5 TRBV14 15 CASSQVSAGEETQYF TGTGCCAGCAGCCAAGTCTCGGCAGGGGAAGAGACCCAGTACTTC
- - TRBJ2-7 TRBV10-2 13 CASTGEPSYEQYF TGCGCCAGCACCGGGGAACCTTCCTACGAGCAGTACTTC
- once TRBJ1-2 TRBV15 12 CATQSANYGYTF TGTGCCACCCAATCAGCTAACTATGGCTACACCTTC
- - TRBJ2-7 TRBV9 15 CASSGTGAYSYEQYF TGTGCCAGCAGCGGAACAGGCGCGTACTCCTACGAGCAGTACTTC
- - TRBJ2-2 TRBV24-1 15 CATSDGHSNTGELFF TGTGCCACCAGTGACGGACACTCGAACACCGGGGAGCTGTTTTTT
- many TRBJ2-1 TRBV9 15 CASSAPLRGVNEQFF TGTGCCAGCAGCGCCCCTCTTCGAGGTGTCAATGAGCAGTTCTTC
TRBD1 medium-sized TRBJ2-7 TRBV11-1 13 CASSFRGRDEQYF TGTGCCAGCAGCTTCAGGGGGCGCGACGAGCAGTACTTC
- few TRBJ2-2 TRBV7-9 18 CASSLGLAPGIDTGELFF TGTGCCAGCAGCTTAGGGTTAGCTCCAGGAATCGACACCGGGGAGCTGTTTTTT
- many TRBJ1-1 TRBV6-1 14 CASSWNTENTEAFF TGTGCCAGCAGCTGGAACACTGAAAACACTGAAGCTTTCTTT
- - TRBJ2-7 TRBV2 14 CASRRLGKAYEQYF TGTGCCAGCAGACGACTAGGGAAAGCCTACGAGCAGTACTTC
- many TRBJ2-3 TRBV2 13 CASTTATEDTQYF TGTGCCAGCACCACTGCCACGGAAGATACGCAGTATTTT
- many TRBJ2-2 TRBV20-1 13 CSASGKASGELFF TGCAGTGCTAGTGGGAAGGCTTCGGGGGAGCTGTTTTTT
- many TRBJ1-2 TRBV7-2 13 CASSLVGGYGYTF TGTGCCAGCAGCTTAGTCGGGGGCTATGGCTACACCTTC
TRBD1 few TRBJ2-5 TRBV5-1 15 CASSLMTGSMETQYF TGCGCCAGCAGCCTAATGACAGGGTCAATGGAGACCCAGTACTTC
TRBD2 many TRBJ2-1 TRBV3-1 18 CASSQDVVAGLSYNEQFF TGTGCCAGCAGCCAAGACGTTGTAGCGGGGCTCTCCTACAATGAGCAGTTCTTC
- - TRBJ1-1 TRBV20-1 13 CSARILGGTEAFF TGCAGTGCTAGAATTTTAGGAGGCACTGAAGCTTTCTTT
TRBD1 many TRBJ2-5 TRBV10-3 12 CAIKTGEETQYF TGTGCCATCAAGACAGGGGAAGAGACCCAGTACTTC
- many TRBJ1-1 TRBV12-3/TRBV12-4 15 CASSLDGSSNTEAFF TGTGCCAGCAGTTTGGACGGTTCCTCGAACACTGAAGCTTTCTTT
TRBD1 - TRBJ2-7 TRBV2 14 CASSRQGATDEQYF TGTGCCAGCAGCAGACAGGGGGCAACCGACGAGCAGTACTTC
- many TRBJ2-2 TRBV6-5 13 CASSLENTGELFF TGTGCCAGCAGTTTAGAGAACACCGGGGAGCTGTTTTTT
- few TRBJ1-6 TRBV5-1 15 CASSPEAWGNSPLHF TGCGCCAGCAGCCCCGAAGCCTGGGGGAATTCACCCCTCCACTTT
TRBD2 many TRBJ2-1 TRBV12-3/TRBV12-4 15 CASSGGLASYNEQFF TGTGCCAGCAGTGGGGGACTAGCGTCCTACAATGAGCAGTTCTTC
- many TRBJ2-3 TRBV6-2/TRBV6-3 15 CASSPRPGRTDTQYF TGTGCCAGCAGTCCCCGGCCGGGCCGTACAGATACGCAGTATTTT
- - TRBJ2-2 TRBV20-1 16 CSARDPRGGNTGELFF TGCAGTGCAAGGGACCCTCGCGGAGGGAACACCGGGGAGCTGTTTTTT
TRBD1 few TRBJ1-1 TRBV6-1 13 CASLKGAGVGAFF TGTGCCAGTCTTAAGGGGGCTGGGGTAGGAGCTTTCTTT
- many TRBJ2-3 TRBV19 14 CASSIPASTDTQYF TGTGCCAGTAGTATACCAGCTAGCACAGATACGCAGTATTTT
TRBD2 many TRBJ2-1 TRBV20-1 14 CSASEGLASNEQFF TGCAGTGCTAGTGAGGGACTAGCCAGCAATGAGCAGTTCTTC
TRBD2 many TRBJ2-1 TRBV7-9 18 CASSSPSFGTSGRNEQFF TGTGCCAGCAGCTCCCCAAGTTTCGGGACTAGCGGGAGGAATGAGCAGTTCTTC
TRBD2 - TRBJ2-3 TRBV9 15 CASSVVAGAVDTQYF TGTGCCAGCAGCGTAGTGGCGGGAGCCGTCGATACGCAGTATTTT
- - TRBJ1-5 TRBV19 15 CASSIRQGHNQPQHF TGTGCCAGTAGTATCCGGCAGGGCCATAATCAGCCCCAGCATTTT
- many TRBJ2-1 TRBV11-2 15 CASRPISQQHNEQFF TGTGCCAGCAGACCAATCTCGCAACAGCACAATGAGCAGTTCTTC
TRBD2 few TRBJ2-7 TRBV19 14 CASSISGGLYEQYF TGTGCCAGTAGTATATCGGGGGGACTCTACGAGCAGTACTTC
- many TRBJ1-2 TRBV11-2 16 CASSDPQGSQNYGYTF TGTGCCAGCAGCGACCCCCAGGGATCGCAAAATTATGGCTACACCTTC
TRBD1 many TRBJ1-6 TRBV3-1 15 CASSQDQGARSPLHF TGTGCCAGCAGCCAAGATCAGGGGGCACGGTCACCCCTCCACTTT
- many TRBJ2-7 TRBV28 17 CASSSIQGRGNSYEQYF TGTGCCAGCAGTTCCATCCAAGGTCGCGGAAATTCCTACGAGCAGTACTTC
- many TRBJ1-2 TRBV12-3/TRBV12-4 14 CASTIRAGGSGYTF TGTGCCAGCACCATCAGGGCGGGTGGGAGCGGCTACACCTTC
- many TRBJ2-3 TRBV2 14 CASTRTARTDTQYF TGTGCCAGCACAAGGACAGCTCGCACAGATACGCAGTATTTT
TRBD1 many TRBJ2-6 TRBV30 15 CAWRAGGAGANVLTF TGTGCCTGGAGGGCAGGGGGCGCTGGGGCCAACGTCCTGACTTTC
- many TRBJ1-5 TRBV27 15 CASRTGTNSNQPQHF TGTGCCAGCAGAACCGGGACGAATAGCAATCAGCCCCAGCATTTT
- - TRBJ2-7 TRBV30 13 CAWSLGYTYEQYF TGTGCCTGGAGCTTGGGCTACACCTACGAGCAGTACTTC
- many TRBJ1-1 TRBV30 11 CAWDETGEAFF TGTGCCTGGGATGAAACAGGGGAAGCTTTCTTT
- many TRBJ2-7 TRBV24-1 13 CATSASTVHEQYF TGTGCCACCAGTGCCAGTACAGTCCACGAGCAGTACTTC
- many TRBJ2-5 TRBV3-1 15 CASSQASAGWETQYF TGTGCCAGCAGCCAAGCGTCGGCAGGGTGGGAGACCCAGTACTTC
TRBD1 many TRBJ2-2 TRBV9 14 CASRQGWNTGELFF TGTGCCAGCAGACAGGGGTGGAACACCGGGGAGCTGTTTTTT
- many TRBJ2-1 TRBV7-6 11 CASSGLGEQFF TGTGCCAGCAGCGGGCTAGGTGAGCAGTTCTTC
TRBD1 many TRBJ1-6 TRBV20-1 12 CSARTGNSPLHF TGCAGTGCCAGGACAGGGAATTCACCCCTCCACTTT
- many TRBJ2-1 TRBV11-2 13 CASSYFSYNEQFF TGTGCCAGCAGCTACTTCTCCTACAATGAGCAGTTCTTC
TRBD1 few TRBJ2-7 TRBV6-2/TRBV6-3 17 CASSGVTRTGANYEQYF TGTGCCAGCAGCGGGGTCACCCGGACAGGGGCCAACTACGAGCAGTACTTC
- many TRBJ2-1 TRBV20-1 17 CSARESSDRTSYNEQFF TGCAGTGCTAGAGAAAGTTCGGACCGTACCTCCTACAATGAGCAGTTCTTC
- - TRBJ2-3 TRBV24-1 13 CATSHRVGNTQYF TGTGCCACCAGTCACAGGGTGGGTAATACGCAGTATTTT
- many TRBJ2-3 TRBV4-3 14 CASSQEPGADTQYF TGCGCCAGCAGCCAAGAGCCAGGCGCAGATACGCAGTATTTT
TRBD2 many TRBJ2-3 TRBV20-1 14 CSARSGGVTDTQYF TGCAGTGCTCGCAGCGGGGGGGTTACAGATACGCAGTATTTT
TRBD2 few TRBJ2-1 TRBV5-1 15 CASSLLAGVKNEQFF TGCGCCAGCAGCTTACTAGCGGGAGTGAAAAATGAGCAGTTCTTC
TRBD2 many TRBJ2-3 TRBV6-2/TRBV6-3 16 CASSYSSSGRTDTQYF TGTGCCAGCAGTTACTCATCCAGCGGGAGAACAGATACGCAGTATTTT
- many TRBJ2-7 TRBV6-1 14 CASSESEGGYEQYF TGTGCCAGCAGTGAATCGGAGGGAGGCTACGAGCAGTACTTC